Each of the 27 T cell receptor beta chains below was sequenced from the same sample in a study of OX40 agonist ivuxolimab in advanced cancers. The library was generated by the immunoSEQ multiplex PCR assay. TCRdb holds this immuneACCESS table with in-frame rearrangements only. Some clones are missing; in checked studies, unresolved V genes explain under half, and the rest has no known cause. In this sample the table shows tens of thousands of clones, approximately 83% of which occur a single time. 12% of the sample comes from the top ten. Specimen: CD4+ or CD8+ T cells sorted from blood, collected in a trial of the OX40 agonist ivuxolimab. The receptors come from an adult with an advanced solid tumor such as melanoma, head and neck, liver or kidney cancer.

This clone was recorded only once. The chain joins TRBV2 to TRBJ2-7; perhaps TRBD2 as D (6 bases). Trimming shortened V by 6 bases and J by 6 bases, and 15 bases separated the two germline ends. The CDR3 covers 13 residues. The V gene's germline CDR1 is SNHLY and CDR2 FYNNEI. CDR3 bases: TGTGCCAGCAGGGAGGGTGGGACTTTCGAGCAGTACTTC. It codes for CASREGGTFEQYF.

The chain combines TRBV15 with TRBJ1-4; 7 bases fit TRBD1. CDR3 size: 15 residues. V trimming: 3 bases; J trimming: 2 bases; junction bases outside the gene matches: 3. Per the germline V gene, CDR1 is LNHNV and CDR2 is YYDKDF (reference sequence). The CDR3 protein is CATSREDRTNEKLFF. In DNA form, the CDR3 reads TGTGCCACCAGCAGGGAGGACAGGACTAATGAAAAACTGTTTTTT. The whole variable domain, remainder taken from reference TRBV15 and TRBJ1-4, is DAMVIQNPRYQVTQFGKPVTLSCSQTLNHNVMYWYQQKSSQAPKLLFHYYDKDFNNEADTPDNFQSRRPNTSFCFLDIRSPGLGDTAMYLCATSREDRTNEKLFFGSGTQLSVL.

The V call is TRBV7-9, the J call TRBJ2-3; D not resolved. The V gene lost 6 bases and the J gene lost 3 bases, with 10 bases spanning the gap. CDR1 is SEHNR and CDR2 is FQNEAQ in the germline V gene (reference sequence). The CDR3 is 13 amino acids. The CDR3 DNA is TGTGCCAGCAGTCCGCAACCGACAGATACGCAGTATTTT. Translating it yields CASSPQPTDTQYF.

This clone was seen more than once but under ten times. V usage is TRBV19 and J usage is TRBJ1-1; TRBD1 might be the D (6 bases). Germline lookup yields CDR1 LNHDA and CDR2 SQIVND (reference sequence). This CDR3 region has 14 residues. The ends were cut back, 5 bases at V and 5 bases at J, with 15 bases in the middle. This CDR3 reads CASSPYREATEAFF. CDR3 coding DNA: TGTGCCAGTAGTCCTTACAGGGAAGCTACTGAAGCTTTCTTT. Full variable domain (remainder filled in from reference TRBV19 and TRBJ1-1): DGGITQSPKYLFRKEGQNVTLSCEQNLNHDAMYWYRQDPGQGLRLIYYSQIVNDFQKGDIAEGYSVSREKKESFPLTVTSAQKNPTAFYLCASSPYREATEAFFGQGTRLTVV.

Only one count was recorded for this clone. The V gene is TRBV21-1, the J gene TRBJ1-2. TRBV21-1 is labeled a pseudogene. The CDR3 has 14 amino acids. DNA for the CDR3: TGTGCCAGCAGCCCGTTGGGGGGAATAAATGGCTACACCTTC. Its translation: CASSPLGGINGYTF.

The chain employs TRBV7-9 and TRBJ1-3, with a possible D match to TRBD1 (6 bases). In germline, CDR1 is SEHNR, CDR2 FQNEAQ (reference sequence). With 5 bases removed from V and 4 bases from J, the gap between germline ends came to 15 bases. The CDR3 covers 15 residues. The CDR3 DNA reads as TGTGCCAGCAGCCCTCAAACAGGGTCCGGAAACACCATATATTTT. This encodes CASSPQTGSGNTIYF.

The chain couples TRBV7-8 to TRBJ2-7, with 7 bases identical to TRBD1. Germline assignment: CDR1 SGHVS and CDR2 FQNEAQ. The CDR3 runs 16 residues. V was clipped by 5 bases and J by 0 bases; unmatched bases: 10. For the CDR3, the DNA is TGTGCCAGCAGCCCGTACTTGGGACAGAGCTCCTACGAGCAGTACTTC. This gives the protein CASSPYLGQSSYEQYF.

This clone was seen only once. As DNA, the CDR3 is TGTGCCAGCAGTGAAGGTTACAGGCCTAACTATGGCTACACCTTC. Translation gives CASSEGYRPNYGYTF. The V call is TRBV6-1, the J call TRBJ1-2; TRBD1 is a possible D gene (5 bases). V gave up 1 base and J gave up 0 bases, with 9 bases separating them. CDR3 length: 15 residues. Germline-derived CDR1 and CDR2 are MNHNS and SASEGT.

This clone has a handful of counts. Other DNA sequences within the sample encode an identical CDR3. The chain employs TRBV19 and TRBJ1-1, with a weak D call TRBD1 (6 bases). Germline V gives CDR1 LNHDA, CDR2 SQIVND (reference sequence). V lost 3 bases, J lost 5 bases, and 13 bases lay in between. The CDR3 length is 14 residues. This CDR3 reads CASSMGGAGTEAFF. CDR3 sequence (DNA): TGTGCCAGTAGTATGGGGGGGGCAGGGACTGAAGCTTTCTTT.

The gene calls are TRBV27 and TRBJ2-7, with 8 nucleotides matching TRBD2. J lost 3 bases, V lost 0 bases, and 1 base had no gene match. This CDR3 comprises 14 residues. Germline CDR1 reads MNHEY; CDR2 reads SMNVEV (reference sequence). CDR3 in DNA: TGTGCCAGCAGTTTATCGCGGGGGGTCTACGAGCAGTACTTC. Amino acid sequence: CASSLSRGVYEQYF.

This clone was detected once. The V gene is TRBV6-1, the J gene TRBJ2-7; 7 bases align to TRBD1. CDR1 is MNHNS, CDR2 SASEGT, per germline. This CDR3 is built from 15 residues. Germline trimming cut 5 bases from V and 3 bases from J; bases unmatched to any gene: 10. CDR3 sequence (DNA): TGTGCCAGCAGTAACATGGGACAGCGAAACTACGAGCAGTACTTC. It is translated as CASSNMGQRNYEQYF.

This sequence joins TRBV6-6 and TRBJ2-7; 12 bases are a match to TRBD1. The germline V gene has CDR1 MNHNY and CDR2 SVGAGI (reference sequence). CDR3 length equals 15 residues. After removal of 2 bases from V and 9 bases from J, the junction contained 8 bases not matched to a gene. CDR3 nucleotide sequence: TGTGCCAGCAGTTACGGGACAGGGGGCGCGGAGGGGCAGTACTTC. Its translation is CASSYGTGGAEGQYF.

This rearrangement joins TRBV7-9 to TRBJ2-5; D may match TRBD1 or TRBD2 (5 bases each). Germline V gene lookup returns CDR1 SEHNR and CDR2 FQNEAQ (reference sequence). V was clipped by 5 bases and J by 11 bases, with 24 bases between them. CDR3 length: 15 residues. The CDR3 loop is CASSESGTPYEEQYF. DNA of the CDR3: TGTGCCAGCAGCGAGAGTGGGACGCCCTACGAAGAGCAGTACTTC.

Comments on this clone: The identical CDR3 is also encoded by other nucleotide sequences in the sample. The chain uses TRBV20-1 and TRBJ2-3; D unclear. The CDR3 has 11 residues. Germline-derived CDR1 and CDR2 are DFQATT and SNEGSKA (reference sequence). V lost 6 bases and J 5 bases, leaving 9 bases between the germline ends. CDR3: CSARWLDTQYF. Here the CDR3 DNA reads TGCAGTGCCAGATGGCTAGATACGCAGTATTTT.

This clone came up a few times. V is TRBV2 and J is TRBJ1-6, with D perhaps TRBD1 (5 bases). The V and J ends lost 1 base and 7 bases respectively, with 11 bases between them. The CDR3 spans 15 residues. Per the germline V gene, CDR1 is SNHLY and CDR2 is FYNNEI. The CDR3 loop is CASSEGQGSNSPLHF. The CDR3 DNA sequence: TGTGCCAGCAGTGAAGGTCAGGGATCGAATTCACCCCTCCACTTT.

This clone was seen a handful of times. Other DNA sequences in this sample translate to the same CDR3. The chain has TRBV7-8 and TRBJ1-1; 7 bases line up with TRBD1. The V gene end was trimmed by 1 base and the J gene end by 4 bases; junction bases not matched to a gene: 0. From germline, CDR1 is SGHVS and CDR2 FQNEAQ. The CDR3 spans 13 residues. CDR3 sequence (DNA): TGTGCCAGCAGCTTAGACAGGGGCACTGAAGCTTTCTTT. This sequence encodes CASSLDRGTEAFF. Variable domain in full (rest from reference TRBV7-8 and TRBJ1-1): GAGVSQSPRYKVAKRGQDVALRCDPISGHVSLFWYQQALGQGPEFLTYFQNEAQLDKSGLPSDRFFAERPEGSVSTLKIQRTQQEDSAVYLCASSLDRGTEAFFGQGTRLTVV.

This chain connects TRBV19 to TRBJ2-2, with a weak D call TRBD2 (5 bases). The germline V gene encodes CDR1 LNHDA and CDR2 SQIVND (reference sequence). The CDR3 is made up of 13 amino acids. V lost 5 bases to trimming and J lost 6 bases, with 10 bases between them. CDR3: CASSSTISGELFF. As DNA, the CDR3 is TGTGCCAGTAGTTCGACTATCTCCGGGGAGCTGTTTTTT.

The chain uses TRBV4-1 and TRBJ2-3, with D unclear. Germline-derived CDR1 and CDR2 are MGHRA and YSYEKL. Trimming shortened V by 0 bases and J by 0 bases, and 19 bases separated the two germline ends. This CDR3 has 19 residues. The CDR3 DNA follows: TGCGCCAGCAGCCAAGAAGGGCCCCTGCGGACCATTAGCACAGATACGCAGTATTTT. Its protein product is CASSQEGPLRTISTDTQYF.

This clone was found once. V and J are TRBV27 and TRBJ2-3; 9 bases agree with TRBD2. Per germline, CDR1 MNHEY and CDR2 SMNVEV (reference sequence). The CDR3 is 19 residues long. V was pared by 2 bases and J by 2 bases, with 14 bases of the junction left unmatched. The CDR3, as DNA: TGTGCCAGCAGTTTAAAAATGCGGATAGCGGGGGCCTACACAGATACGCAGTATTTT. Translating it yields CASSLKMRIAGAYTDTQYF.

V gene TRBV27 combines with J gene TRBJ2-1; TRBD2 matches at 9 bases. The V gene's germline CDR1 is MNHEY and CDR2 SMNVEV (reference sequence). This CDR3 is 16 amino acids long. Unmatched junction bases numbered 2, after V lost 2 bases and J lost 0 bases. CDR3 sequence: CASSLSSGGSYNEQFF. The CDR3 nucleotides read TGTGCCAGCAGTTTAAGTAGCGGGGGCTCCTACAATGAGCAGTTCTTC.

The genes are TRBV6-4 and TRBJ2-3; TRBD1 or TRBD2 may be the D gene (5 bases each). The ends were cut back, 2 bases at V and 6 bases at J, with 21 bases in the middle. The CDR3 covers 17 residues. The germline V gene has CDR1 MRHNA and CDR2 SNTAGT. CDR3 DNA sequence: TGTGCCAGCAGTGACACCCGAGGGCGTCTAGAGGGGGATACGCAGTATTTT. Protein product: CASSDTRGRLEGDTQYF.

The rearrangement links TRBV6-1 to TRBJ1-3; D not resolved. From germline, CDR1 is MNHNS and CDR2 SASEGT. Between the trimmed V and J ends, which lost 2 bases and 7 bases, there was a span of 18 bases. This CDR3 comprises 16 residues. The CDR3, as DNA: TGTGCCAGCAGTGAATGGGCACTCCAGCGGCGGAACACCATATATTTT. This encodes CASSEWALQRRNTIYF.

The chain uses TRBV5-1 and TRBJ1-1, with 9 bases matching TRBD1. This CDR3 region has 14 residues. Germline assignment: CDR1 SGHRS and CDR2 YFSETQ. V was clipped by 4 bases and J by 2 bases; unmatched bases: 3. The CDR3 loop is CASSVTGGNTEAFF. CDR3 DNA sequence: TGCGCCAGCAGCGTTACAGGGGGCAACACTGAAGCTTTCTTT.

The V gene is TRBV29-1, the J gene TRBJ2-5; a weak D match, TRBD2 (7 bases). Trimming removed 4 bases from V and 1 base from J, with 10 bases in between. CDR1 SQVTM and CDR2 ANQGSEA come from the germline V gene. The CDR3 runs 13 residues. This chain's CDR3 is CSVVAGAQETQYF. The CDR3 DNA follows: TGCAGCGTTGTGGCGGGGGCCCAAGAGACCCAGTACTTC.

CDR3 in amino acids: CASSLSGSSYNEQFF. The CDR3 DNA reads TGTGCCAGCAGCCTAAGCGGGAGCTCCTACAATGAGCAGTTCTTC. The V and J genes are TRBV7-8 and TRBJ2-1; 8 bases agree with TRBD2. The trim removed 5 bases at V and 0 bases at J, leaving 3 bases unmatched. From germline, CDR1 is SGHVS and CDR2 FQNEAQ. This CDR3 has 15 amino acids. The variable domain in full, completed from reference TRBV7-8 and TRBJ2-1, reads GAGVSQSPRYKVAKRGQDVALRCDPISGHVSLFWYQQALGQGPEFLTYFQNEAQLDKSGLPSDRFFAERPEGSVSTLKIQRTQQEDSAVYLCASSLSGSSYNEQFFGPGTRLTVL.

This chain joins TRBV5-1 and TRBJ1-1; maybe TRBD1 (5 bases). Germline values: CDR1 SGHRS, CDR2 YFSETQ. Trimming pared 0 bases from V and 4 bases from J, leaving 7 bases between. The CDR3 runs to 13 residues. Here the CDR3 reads CASSLAGATEAFF. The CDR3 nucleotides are TGCGCCAGCAGCTTGGCCGGGGCCACTGAAGCTTTCTTT.

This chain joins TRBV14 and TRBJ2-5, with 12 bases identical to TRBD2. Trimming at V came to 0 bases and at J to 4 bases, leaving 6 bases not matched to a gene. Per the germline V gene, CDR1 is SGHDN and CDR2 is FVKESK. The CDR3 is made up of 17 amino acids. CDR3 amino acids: CASSQDSGLAGIETQYF. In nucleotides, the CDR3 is TGTGCCAGCAGCCAAGACTCTGGACTAGCGGGGATAGAGACCCAGTACTTC.